Each of the 13 T cell receptor beta chains below was sequenced from the same sample in a study of Ad26.COV2.S vaccination and SARS-CoV-2 variants. The treatment is: some 20 received Ad26.COV2.S at low or high dose, single or two shots; about 5 received placebo; per-sample allocation not given. After the first vaccine or placebo injection, samples were drawn on day 63. TCRdb's table, derived via immunoSEQ multiplex PCR, lists solely in-frame clones and lacks some. The table has about 330,000 clones, 90% seen once. The source was peripheral blood, collected in a trial of Ad26.COV2.S vaccine versus placebo. All receptors derive from a person between 18 and 60 years old who received the Ad26.COV2.S COVID-19 vaccine or a placebo.

The rearrangement links TRBV30 to TRBJ1-5; D is unclear. Germline CDR1 is GTSNPN and CDR2 is SVGIG (reference sequence). V was shortened by 0 bases and J by 4 bases, with 7 bases between the two germline ends. This CDR3 is 13 amino acids long. The CDR3 spells CAWSVQPNQPQHF. CDR3 bases: TGTGCCTGGAGTGTCCAGCCGAATCAGCCCCAGCATTTT.

The chain carries TRBV30 and TRBJ2-7; 9 bases agree with TRBD2. CDR1 and CDR2 from the germline V gene are GTSNPN and SVGIG (reference sequence). The CDR3 is 13 amino acids. The CDR3: CAWSVPETSGQSV. In nucleotides, the CDR3 is TGTGCCTGGAGTGTACCGGAGACTAGCGGCCAAAGCGTC.

The chain couples TRBV19 to TRBJ2-2; 9 positions agree with TRBD2. The V gene end was trimmed by 1 base and the J gene end by 8 bases; junction bases not matched to a gene: 11. The CDR3 runs to 17 residues. CDR1 is LNHDA and CDR2 is SQIVND in the germline V gene (reference sequence). The CDR3 bases are TGTGCCAGTAGTATAGGCGCTAGCGGGATCCCGTCAGGGGAGCTGTTTTTT. This sequence encodes CASSIGASGIPSGELFF.

The chain uses TRBV7-2 and TRBJ2-1; maybe TRBD2 (5 bases). The CDR3 length is 13 residues. V dropped 3 bases and J dropped 10 bases, with 13 bases sitting between them. Germline V gives CDR1 SGHTA, CDR2 FQGNSA. CDR3 sequence reads: CASSFGNPGEQFF. The CDR3 nucleotides are TGTGCCAGCAGCTTCGGAAACCCGGGGGAGCAGTTCTTC.

The rearrangement joins TRBV27 to TRBJ1-1; D call uncertain. Germline V CDR1 and CDR2: MNHEY, SMNVEV (reference sequence). Trimming shortened V by 5 bases and J by 3 bases, and 16 bases separated the two germline ends. The CDR3 consists of 15 residues. This CDR3 is CASSPGPLRDTEAFF. CDR3 coding DNA: TGTGCCAGCAGTCCTGGGCCCCTTAGGGACACTGAAGCTTTCTTT.

DNA of the CDR3: TGTGCCAGCAGTAATACAGGGGGCGGTCAGCCCCAGCATTTT. It is translated as CASSNTGGGQPQHF. The rearrangement links TRBV6-5 to TRBJ1-5; 9 bases line up with TRBD1. V shed 5 bases, J shed 6 bases, and the junction held 5 bases outside the gene matches. The CDR3 has 14 residues. Germline lookup yields CDR1 MNHEY and CDR2 SVGAGI.

The chain has TRBV28 and TRBJ1-2; TRBD1 is a possible D gene (6 bases). The CDR3 length is 14 residues. With 4 bases removed from V and 4 bases from J, the gap between germline ends came to 13 bases. The V gene's germline CDR1 is MDHEN and CDR2 SYDVKM. The CDR3 region has the DNA TGTGCCAGCAGTTCCACAGGGTCGGGCTATGGCTACACCTTC. Amino acid sequence: CASSSTGSGYGYTF.

The V and J genes are TRBV6-5 and TRBJ2-7, with D perhaps matching TRBD1 (7 bases). V was pared by 7 bases and J by 4 bases, with 14 bases between. CDR1 MNHEY and CDR2 SVGAGI come from the germline V gene. This CDR3 has 13 residues. CDR3 sequence (DNA): TGTGCCAGCACCCTATCAGGGGGGTACGAGCAGTACTTC. This translates into CASTLSGGYEQYF.

This rearrangement joins TRBV4-1 to TRBJ1-2, with a possible D match to TRBD1 (6 bases). Trimming removed 1 base at V and 4 bases at J, with 7 bases between. CDR1 and CDR2 from the germline V gene are MGHRA and YSYEKL. The CDR3 runs to 13 residues. Written as DNA, the CDR3 is TGCGCCAGCAGCCAAGCGGACAGCTATGGCTACACCTTC. It yields the protein CASSQADSYGYTF.

The J gene is TRBJ2-7, the V gene TRBV27, with 8 bases lining up with TRBD1. J was trimmed by 3 bases and V by 5 bases; bases with no gene match: 15. Germline V gives CDR1 MNHEY, CDR2 SMNVEV (reference sequence). The CDR3 contains 17 residues. CDR3 loop: CASSPIFTGGSLYEQYV. The CDR3 coding sequence is TGTGCCAGCAGTCCAATCTTCACAGGGGGTTCCCTCTACGAGCAGTACGTC.

This CDR3 is CASSPAGVEQFF. For the CDR3, the DNA is TGTGCCAGTAGTCCCGCGGGAGTTGAGCAGTTCTTC. V gene TRBV19 combines with J gene TRBJ2-1; the match to TRBD2 covers 7 bases. Germline V gene data show CDR1 as LNHDA and CDR2 as SQIVND (reference sequence). The CDR3 sequence is 12 residues long. Trimming at V came to 5 bases and at J to 9 bases, leaving 4 bases not matched to a gene.

The chain has TRBV29-1 and TRBJ1-4; 8 bases are shared with TRBD1. This CDR3 contains 11 residues. V lost 7 bases to trimming and J lost 11 bases; unmatched junction nucleotides: 6. Germline CDR1 reads SQVTM; CDR2 reads ANQGSEA. CDR3 DNA: TGCAGCGCTGGACAGGGAGGGAAACTGTTTTTT. Translated: CSAGQGGKLFF.

The chain is built from TRBV7-8 and TRBJ2-4, with TRBD1 matching over 10 bases. The V gene end was trimmed by 4 bases and the J gene end by 2 bases; junction bases not matched to a gene: 8. The CDR3 totals 17 residues. Germline V gene data show CDR1 as SGHVS and CDR2 as FQNEAQ. The CDR3 reads CASSSSPTGGTKNIQYF. The DNA for the CDR3 is TGTGCCAGCAGCTCCTCCCCGACAGGGGGCACCAAAAACATTCAGTACTTC.